These 9 T cell receptor beta chains share one sample of origin, sequenced in a study of T cells in tuberculosis. TCRdb's table, derived via immunoSEQ multiplex PCR, lists solely in-frame clones and lacks some. The data show around 10,000 clones, around 94% seen once. Sample: PBMCs. The receptors shown here come from an adult with tuberculosis.

This clone showed up just once. CDR3 amino acids: CAWLRMRGQETQYF. CDR3 nucleotide sequence: TGTGCCTGGTTGCGTATGCGGGGCCAAGAGACCCAGTACTTC. The rearrangement uses TRBV30 and TRBJ2-5, with D tentatively TRBD2 (6 bases). The V end lost 5 bases, the J end lost 1 base, and 14 bases lay between the germline ends. Per the germline V gene, CDR1 is GTSNPN and CDR2 is SVGIG (reference sequence). CDR3 length: 14 amino acids. Together with reference TRBV30 and TRBJ2-5, the CDR3 gives the full variable domain: SQTIHQWPATLVQPVGSPLSLECTVEGTSNPNLYWYRQAAGRGLQLLFYSVGIGQISSEVPQNLSASRPQDRQFILSSKKLLLSDSGFYLCAWLRMRGQETQYFGPGTRLLVL.

The chain has TRBV5-1 and TRBJ1-5; 8 bases are a match to TRBD1. CDR3 length equals 14 residues. The J segment lost 8 bases and the V segment lost 4 bases, leaving 8 bases of the junction unmatched. Germline loops: CDR1 SGHRS, CDR2 YFSETQ. The CDR3 sequence is CASSPGQGVEPQHF. Here the CDR3 DNA reads TGCGCCAGCAGCCCCGGACAGGGTGTAGAGCCCCAGCATTTT.

This clone was picked up one time. The chain joins TRBV7-9 to TRBJ2-5, with D possibly TRBD1 on 7 matching bases. V lost 1 base and J 0 bases, leaving 15 bases between the germline ends. The CDR3 is 17 residues long. The germline V gene encodes CDR1 SEHNR and CDR2 FQNEAQ (reference sequence). CDR3 nucleotide sequence: TGTGCCAGCAGCTTAGAGGGTTCCAGGGGGGACCAAGAGACCCAGTACTTC. This codes for CASSLEGSRGDQETQYF.

V usage is TRBV6-1 and J usage is TRBJ2-5, with 11 bases fitting TRBD2. The CDR3 spans 13 residues. V lost 7 bases and J lost 9; bases outside the gene matches: 7. The germline CDR1 and CDR2 sequences are MNHNS and SASEGT. The CDR3 loop is CASTLAGGTAQYF. CDR3 sequence (DNA): TGTGCCAGCACCCTAGCGGGGGGAACGGCCCAGTACTTC.

The genes are TRBV29-1 and TRBJ2-1; D possibly corresponds to TRBD2 (6 bases). From germline, CDR1 is SQVTM and CDR2 ANQGSEA. This CDR3 region has 16 residues. V shed 1 base and J shed 0 bases, with 13 bases lying between them. The CDR3 sequence is CSVEVMRGSSYNEQFF. The CDR3 coding sequence is TGCAGCGTTGAAGTTATGCGGGGAAGCTCCTACAATGAGCAGTTCTTC.

The table lists this clone with a count of one. The gene calls are TRBV18 and TRBJ1-3, with D possibly being TRBD1 (5 bases). Germline-derived CDR1 and CDR2 are KGHSH and LQKENI. The CDR3 totals 14 residues. The V gene lost 1 base and the J gene lost 8 bases, with 12 bases spanning the gap. CDR3 nucleotides: TGTGCCAGCTCACCACGCCGGGACTTTGACACCATATATTTT. It translates to CASSPRRDFDTIYF. Together with reference TRBV18 and TRBJ1-3, the CDR3 gives the full variable domain: NAGVMQNPRHLVRRRGQEARLRCSPMKGHSHVYWYRQLPEEGLKFMVYLQKENIIDESGMPKERFSAEFPKEGPSILRIQQVVRGDSAAYFCASSPRRDFDTIYFGEGSWLTVV.

The V and J genes are TRBV9 and TRBJ2-6; D remains ambiguous. Trimming removed 1 base from V and 2 bases from J, with 10 bases in between. This CDR3 region has 16 residues. Germline CDR1 and CDR2: SGDLS and YYNGEE. The CDR3 region is CASSVQQAPGANVLTF. CDR3 DNA sequence: TGTGCCAGCAGCGTACAGCAGGCCCCTGGGGCCAACGTCCTGACTTTC.

This chain joins TRBV5-1 and TRBJ1-3; the match to TRBD1 covers 10 bases. V shed 0 bases, J shed 9 bases, and the junction held 6 bases outside the gene matches. CDR3 length equals 15 residues. Germline-derived CDR1 and CDR2 are SGHRS and YFSETQ. The CDR3 bases are TGCGCCAGCAGCTTGGAGGGGACAGGGGATGCCACCATATATTTT. Protein product: CASSLEGTGDATIYF.

The chain couples TRBV9 to TRBJ1-4; 9 positions agree with TRBD1. With 0 bases clipped from V and 5 bases from J, the junction kept 2 bases outside the gene matches. The CDR3 length is 15 residues. Germline V gene sequence: CDR1 SGDLS, CDR2 YYNGEE. CDR3 nucleotides: TGTGCCAGCAGCGTAGCGGGGACAGGGAATGAAAAACTGTTTTTT. Its translation is CASSVAGTGNEKLFF. The variable domain in full, with the rest retrieved from reference TRBV9 and TRBJ1-4, is DSGVTQTPKHLITATGQRVTLRCSPRSGDLSVYWYQQSLDQGLQFLIQYYNGEERAKGNILERFSAQQFPDLHSELNLSSLELGDSALYFCASSVAGTGNEKLFFGSGTQLSVL.